These T cell receptor beta chains were read from a single sample in a study of beta chain features in type 1 diabetes. The method was immunoSEQ multiplex PCR; TCRdb's version includes in-frame clones alone and lacks a portion of them. Among about 130,000 clones listed, around 8.7% were seen once. The specimen was central memory CD4+ T cells from blood. These receptors were collected from a man between 18 and 29 years old in good health. Each CDR3 is given with its conserved first and last residue. Fields, in order: D gene, J gene, clone size, V gene, CDR3 length, CDR3 DNA, CDR3 protein. D genes are given only for firm matches. The size entry is marked missing in some rows and otherwise reads once, few, many or a size class.

D: .; J: TRBJ2-1; size: .; V: TRBV11-2; length: 14; DNA: TGTGCCAGCAGCCCCCGTTGGAGTTACAATGAGCAGTTCTTC; CDR3: CASSPRWSYNEQFF
D: .; J: TRBJ2-3; size: many; V: TRBV18; length: 16; DNA: TGTGCCAGCTCACCAGCCCCCCAGGGTACCACAGATACGCAGTATTTT; CDR3: CASSPAPQGTTDTQYF
D: TRBD1; J: TRBJ1-1; size: many; V: TRBV29-1; length: 15; DNA: TGCAGCGTTGAAGGGGCAGGGGGCGCGAACACTGAAGCTTTCTTT; CDR3: CSVEGAGGANTEAFF
D: .; J: TRBJ2-3; size: .; V: TRBV7-2; length: 11; DNA: TGTGCCAGCAGTGAGGGAGATACGCAGTATTTT; CDR3: CASSEGDTQYF
D: .; J: TRBJ2-3; size: .; V: TRBV30; length: 14; DNA: TGTGCCTGGAGGGACGGGAAAAGGTCAGATACGCAGTATTTT; CDR3: CAWRDGKRSDTQYF
D: .; J: TRBJ1-3; size: few; V: TRBV4-3; length: 16; DNA: TGCGCCAGCAGCCAAGATGAACGAGGGAGTGGAAACACCATATATTTT; CDR3: CASSQDERGSGNTIYF
D: .; J: TRBJ2-5; size: .; V: TRBV30; length: 14; DNA: TGTGCCTGGAGTGTATATCGACAGCAAGAGACCCAGTACTTC; CDR3: CAWSVYRQQETQYF
D: TRBD1; J: TRBJ1-2; size: .; V: TRBV11-2; length: 16; DNA: TGTGCCAGCAGCGCGTCCCCTGGACAGGGGGACAATGGCTACACCTTC; CDR3: CASSASPGQGDNGYTF
D: .; J: TRBJ2-5; size: few; V: TRBV4-2; length: 13; DNA: TGTGCCAGCAGCCAAGATACCGGGGAGACCCAGTACTTC; CDR3: CASSQDTGETQYF
D: TRBD1; J: TRBJ1-2; size: .; V: TRBV10-3; length: 13; DNA: TGTGCCAGCAGGGGGGACAGCAACTATGGCTACACCTTC; CDR3: CASRGDSNYGYTF
D: .; J: TRBJ2-7; size: .; V: TRBV27; length: 14; DNA: TGTGCCAGCAGTAATGCGGGCAGGGGCTACGAGCAGTACTTC; CDR3: CASSNAGRGYEQYF
D: .; J: TRBJ1-2; size: .; V: TRBV28; length: 12; DNA: TGTGCCAGCAGCAGACAAGCCTATGGCTACACCTTC; CDR3: CASSRQAYGYTF
D: .; J: TRBJ2-1; size: few; V: TRBV19; length: 13; DNA: TGTGCCAGCTCACGGAGGGCCTACAATGAGCAGTTCTTC; CDR3: CASSRRAYNEQFF
D: .; J: TRBJ1-2; size: few; V: TRBV4-3; length: 16; DNA: TGCGCCAGCAGATTAGAGGGCAGGGGAACTAACTATGGCTACACCTTC; CDR3: CASRLEGRGTNYGYTF
D: .; J: TRBJ2-7; size: .; V: TRBV6-5; length: 12; DNA: TGTGCCACCCAGGGTAGGTCCTACGAGCAGTACTTC; CDR3: CATQGRSYEQYF
D: .; J: TRBJ1-3; size: few; V: TRBV15; length: 16; DNA: TGTGCCACCAGCAGAGATCCAGGGGTTGTTGGAAACACCATATATTTT; CDR3: CATSRDPGVVGNTIYF
D: TRBD1; J: TRBJ2-7; size: few; V: TRBV18; length: 14; DNA: TGTGCCAGCTCCCCCGGGACAGCACCCTACGAGCAGTACTTC; CDR3: CASSPGTAPYEQYF
D: TRBD1; J: TRBJ1-2; size: .; V: TRBV19; length: 18; DNA: TGTGCCAGTAGTATGCACAGGGGGCGGTCTACTTATAACTATGGCTACACCTTC; CDR3: CASSMHRGRSTYNYGYTF
D: .; J: TRBJ2-3; size: few; V: TRBV7-3; length: 13; DNA: TGTGCCAGCAGCCCGAGACTGGCAGATACGCAGTATTTT; CDR3: CASSPRLADTQYF
D: .; J: TRBJ1-2; size: .; V: TRBV7-2; length: 12; DNA: TGTGCCAGCAGCTTAGACAGCTATGGCTACACCTTC; CDR3: CASSLDSYGYTF
D: .; J: TRBJ2-1; size: few; V: TRBV2; length: 14; DNA: TGTGCCAGCACCCGGGGGAGCTCCTACAATGAGCAGTTCTTC; CDR3: CASTRGSSYNEQFF
D: .; J: TRBJ1-6; size: few; V: TRBV4-2; length: 16; DNA: TGTGCCAGCAGCCAAGGTCAGGCAATGTATAATTCACCCCTCCACTTT; CDR3: CASSQGQAMYNSPLHF
D: .; J: TRBJ1-3; size: few; V: TRBV27; length: 12; DNA: TGTGCCAGCCGGAGCTCTGGAAACACCATATATTTT; CDR3: CASRSSGNTIYF
D: TRBD1; J: TRBJ2-2; size: .; V: TRBV7-2; length: 16; DNA: TGTGCCAGCAGCGGAGGTGGGACAGCGAACACCGGGGAGCTGTTTTTT; CDR3: CASSGGGTANTGELFF
D: .; J: TRBJ1-4; size: few; V: TRBV30; length: 15; DNA: TGTGCCTGGAGTCCTGGACAGAGCCCTAATGAAAAACTGTTTTTT; CDR3: CAWSPGQSPNEKLFF
D: .; J: TRBJ2-4; size: .; V: TRBV6-6; length: 12; DNA: TGTGCCAGCGGGGGCCCGAAAAACATTCAGTACTTC; CDR3: CASGGPKNIQYF
D: TRBD2; J: TRBJ2-5; size: .; V: TRBV7-9; length: 17; DNA: TGTGCCAGCAGCACCGGGACTAGCGGGGGGCCAGAGGAGACCCAGTACTTC; CDR3: CASSTGTSGGPEETQYF